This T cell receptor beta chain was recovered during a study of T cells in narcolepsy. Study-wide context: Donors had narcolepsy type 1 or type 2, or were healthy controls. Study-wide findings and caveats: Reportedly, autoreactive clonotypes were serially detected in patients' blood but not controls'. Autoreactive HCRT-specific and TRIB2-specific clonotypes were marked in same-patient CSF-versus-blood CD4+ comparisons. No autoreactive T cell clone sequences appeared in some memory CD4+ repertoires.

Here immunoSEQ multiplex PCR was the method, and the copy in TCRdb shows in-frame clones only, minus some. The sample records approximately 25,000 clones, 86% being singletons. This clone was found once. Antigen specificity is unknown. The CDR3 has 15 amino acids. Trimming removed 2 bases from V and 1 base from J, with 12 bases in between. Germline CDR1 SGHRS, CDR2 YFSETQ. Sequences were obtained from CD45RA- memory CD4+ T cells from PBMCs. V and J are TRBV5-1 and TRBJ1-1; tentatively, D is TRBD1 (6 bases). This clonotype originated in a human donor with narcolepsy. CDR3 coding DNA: TGCGCCAGCAGCTTCTTTCAGGGGCAGAACACTGAAGCTTTCTTT. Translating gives CASSFFQGQNTEAFF.